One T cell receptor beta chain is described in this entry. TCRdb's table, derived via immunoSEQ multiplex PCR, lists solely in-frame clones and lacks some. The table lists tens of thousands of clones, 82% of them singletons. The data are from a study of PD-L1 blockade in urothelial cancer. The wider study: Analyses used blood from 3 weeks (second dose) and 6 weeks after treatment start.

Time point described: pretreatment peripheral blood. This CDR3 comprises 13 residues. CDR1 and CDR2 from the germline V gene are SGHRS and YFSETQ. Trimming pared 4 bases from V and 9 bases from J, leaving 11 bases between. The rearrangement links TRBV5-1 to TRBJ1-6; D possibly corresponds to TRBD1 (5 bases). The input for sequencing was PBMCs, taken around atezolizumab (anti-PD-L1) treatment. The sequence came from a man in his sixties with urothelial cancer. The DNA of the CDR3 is TGCGCCAGCAGCCCAGGGCAGGGTTCACCCCTCCACTTT. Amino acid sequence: CASSPGQGSPLHF.